This TCR beta chain is from a study of immune evolution from preneoplasia to lung adenocarcinoma. Libraries were prepared by immunoSEQ multiplex PCR; TCRdb keeps only in-frame clonotypes and omits some of them. The table has about 9,000 clones, 80% to 90% seen once. With 0 bases removed from V and 7 bases from J, the gap between germline ends came to 16 bases. The CDR3 loop spans 16 amino acids. The germline gives CDR1 SGHDT, CDR2 YYEEEE. To note about this clone: Its antigen is not known.

Findings and limits, study-wide: KRAS-mutant nodules had the highest T cell clonality.

Resections took place in Japan or China from the mid-2010s to the late 2010s. Nucleic acids came from premalignant or tumor cells enriched by macro-dissection. The V gene is TRBV5-6, the J gene TRBJ1-4; possibly TRBD1 for D (5 bases). Sequenced: FFPE minimally invasive lung adenocarcinoma tissue. The clonotype originates from a person aged 70 to 85 with lung adenocarcinoma. CDR3 residues: CASSLAGQGGSEKLFF. The CDR3 DNA reads TGTGCCAGCAGCTTGGCCGGGCAGGGAGGGAGTGAAAAACTGTTTTTT.